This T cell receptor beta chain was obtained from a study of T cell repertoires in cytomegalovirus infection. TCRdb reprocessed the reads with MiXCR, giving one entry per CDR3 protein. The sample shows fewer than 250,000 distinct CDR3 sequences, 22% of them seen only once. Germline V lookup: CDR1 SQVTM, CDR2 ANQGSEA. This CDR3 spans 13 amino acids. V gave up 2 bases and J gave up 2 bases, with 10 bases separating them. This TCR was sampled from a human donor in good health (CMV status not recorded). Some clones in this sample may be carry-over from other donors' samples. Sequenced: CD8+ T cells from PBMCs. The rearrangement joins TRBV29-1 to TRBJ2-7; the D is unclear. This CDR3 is CSVETDQPYEQYF. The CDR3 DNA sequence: TGCAGCGTTGAAACAGACCAGCCCTACGAGCAGTACTTC.